The clone carrying this TCR beta chain was detected ten times or more. The sample comes from a study of T-cell reconstitution after alpha-beta-depleted transplantation in children. The TCRbeta library incorporated unique molecular identifiers. MiXCR was run by TCRdb on the PCR reads, yielding one entry per CDR3 protein. Of approximately 170,000 distinct CDR3 sequences in the sample, over 8.5% were seen once. Trimming removed 4 bases from V and 5 bases from J, with 21 bases in between. Germline loops: CDR1 MDHEN, CDR2 SYDVKM. This CDR3 is 16 amino acids long. The material sequenced was PBMCs, taken before TCRalphabeta/CD19-depleted stem cell transplant. The rearrangement uses TRBV28 and TRBJ2-7; no clear D. This TCR came from a boy aged 2 to 9 with acute myeloid leukemia, due to receive a stem cell transplant. CDR3 loop: CASSSPTGLPFNEQYF. CDR3 sequence (DNA): TGTGCCAGCAGTTCACCTACCGGGCTCCCGTTTAACGAGCAGTACTTC.